The 19 T cell receptor beta chains below were found in one sample sequenced in a study of cytotoxic CD8 clonotypes in ibrutinib-treated CLL. Libraries were prepared by immunoSEQ multiplex PCR; TCRdb keeps only in-frame clonotypes and omits some of them. The table has some 150,000 clones, 75% to 80% seen once. The sample in question was PBMCs, obtained after 24 months of ibrutinib treatment. These receptors came from a human donor with chronic lymphocytic leukemia.

The rearrangement joins TRBV18 to TRBJ1-5; D unclear. From germline, CDR1 is KGHSH and CDR2 LQKENI. The CDR3 has 13 amino acids. Trimming removed 6 bases at V and 7 bases at J, with 13 bases between. CDR3 region: CASSPAGSQPQHF. DNA of the CDR3: TGTGCCAGCTCCCCTGCGGGCAGCCAGCCCCAGCATTTT. Full variable domain (missing parts from reference TRBV18 and TRBJ1-5): NAGVMQNPRHLVRRRGQEARLRCSPMKGHSHVYWYRQLPEEGLKFMVYLQKENIIDESGMPKERFSAEFPKEGPSILRIQQVVRGDSAAYFCASSPAGSQPQHFGDGTRLSIL.

The V gene is TRBV20-1, the J gene TRBJ2-1; D is unclear. Between the trimmed V and J ends, which lost 5 bases and 9 bases, there was a span of 11 bases. This CDR3 is built from 11 residues. From germline, CDR1 is DFQATT and CDR2 SNEGSKA (reference sequence). CDR3 DNA: TGCAGTGCTGGCCATAGGGCTGAGCAGTTCTTC. It translates to CSAGHRAEQFF.

The genes are TRBV2 and TRBJ2-7, with D perhaps matching TRBD2 (6 bases). The CDR3 runs to 15 residues. Between the trimmed V and J ends, which lost 0 bases and 6 bases, there was a span of 15 bases. Germline CDR1 reads SNHLY; CDR2 reads FYNNEI. CDR3: CASSEALGGVGEQYF. The CDR3 bases are TGTGCCAGCAGTGAAGCCCTAGGAGGGGTGGGCGAGCAGTACTTC.

The chain uses TRBV30 and TRBJ1-3; D call uncertain. V was clipped by 2 bases and J by 4 bases, with 9 bases between them. Germline V CDR1 and CDR2: GTSNPN, SVGIG (reference sequence). CDR3 length: 13 residues. In nucleotides, the CDR3 is TGTGCCTGGAGTAGCAGTGTAGGAAACACCATATATTTT. It codes for CAWSSSVGNTIYF.

This clone was detected a few times. The CDR3 DNA sequence: TGCGCCAGCAGCCGCGGGACAGGGGGCGGCGGGGAGCTGTTTTTT. Its protein product is CASSRGTGGGGELFF. This chain links TRBV5-1 with TRBJ2-2, with TRBD1 matching over 12 bases. With 4 bases clipped from V and 7 bases from J, the junction kept 5 bases outside the gene matches. This CDR3 region has 15 residues. Germline V CDR1 and CDR2: SGHRS, YFSETQ.

The rearrangement links TRBV5-6 to TRBJ2-2; 9 positions agree with TRBD1. The CDR3 consists of 16 residues. J gave up 1 base and V 3 bases, and 4 bases lay outside the gene matches. CDR1 SGHDT and CDR2 YYEEEE come from the germline V gene. The DNA of the CDR3 is TGTGCCAGCAGCTCCCTGGGACAGGGGAACACCGGGGAGCTGTTTTTT. It is translated as CASSSLGQGNTGELFF.

This chain links TRBV6-5 with TRBJ1-6; 9 nucleotides match TRBD1. V dropped 6 bases and J dropped 8; count of bases not matched to a gene: 2. The CDR3 spans 13 residues. Germline V gene data show CDR1 as MNHEY and CDR2 as SVGAGI. CDR3 DNA: TGTGCCAGCAGGCGGGACAGGGATTCACCCCTCCACTTT. It yields the protein CASRRDRDSPLHF.

There are a few counts of this clone. J is TRBJ1-4 and V is TRBV4-3; 12 nucleotides agree with TRBD1. The trim removed 2 bases at V and 7 bases at J, leaving 5 bases unmatched. Per the germline V gene, CDR1 is LGHNA and CDR2 is YSLEER. The CDR3 length is 16 residues. CDR3 residues: CASSQSWDRGREKLFF. As DNA, the CDR3 is TGCGCCAGCAGCCAATCATGGGACAGGGGGCGTGAAAAACTGTTTTTT.

This chain links TRBV9 with TRBJ2-5, with 11 bases that match TRBD2. The CDR3 covers 17 residues. With 4 bases clipped from V and 4 bases from J, the junction kept 12 bases outside the gene matches. Germline CDR1 is SGDLS and CDR2 is YYNGEE. CDR3 loop: CASSPTPSTSGVETQYF. CDR3 sequence (DNA): TGTGCCAGCAGCCCCACCCCCTCGACTAGCGGGGTAGAGACCCAGTACTTC.

The chain joins TRBV28 to TRBJ1-2, with a possible D match to TRBD1 (5 bases). This CDR3 has 13 residues. Germline V lookup: CDR1 MDHEN, CDR2 SYDVKM. V was pared by 4 bases and J by 8 bases, with 14 bases between. CDR3 region: CASSSQGLGGYTF. CDR3 bases: TGTGCCAGCAGTTCCCAGGGCTTAGGGGGCTACACCTTC.

The chain employs TRBV6-7 and TRBJ2-7, with D unresolved. TRBV6-7 is designated an ORF whose function remains uncertain. The CDR3 length is 13 residues. V was shortened by 6 bases and J by 2 bases, with 11 bases between the two germline ends. The CDR3 coding sequence is TGTGCCAGCAGCCCCGTTAGACCCTACGAGCAGTACTTC. The encoded protein is CASSPVRPYEQYF.

The rearrangement uses TRBV6-6 and TRBJ2-5; 14 nucleotides align to TRBD2. Losses at the gene ends were 7 bases for V and 2 bases for J; bases not matched to a gene: 3. This CDR3 spans 15 amino acids. Looked up from germline, CDR1 is MNHNY and CDR2 is SVGAGI (reference sequence). This CDR3 is CASMGTSGGQETQYF. CDR3 nucleotides: TGTGCCAGCATGGGGACTAGCGGGGGTCAAGAGACCCAGTACTTC.

The chain recombines TRBV9 with TRBJ2-1; no firm D call. The CDR3 length is 15 residues. V gave up 0 bases and J gave up 2 bases, with 9 bases separating them. Per germline, CDR1 SGDLS and CDR2 YYNGEE. In nucleotides, the CDR3 is TGTGCCAGCAGCGTAGATCCTAGTACCTACAATGAGCAGTTCTTC. It specifies CASSVDPSTYNEQFF.

The chain combines TRBV9 with TRBJ2-7; 14 bases map to TRBD2. The CDR3 totals 17 residues. Germline V gene data show CDR1 as SGDLS and CDR2 as YYNGEE. Trimming at V came to 5 bases and at J to 0 bases, leaving 7 bases not matched to a gene. CDR3 region: CASSAGLAGEISYEQYF. In nucleotides, the CDR3 is TGTGCCAGCAGTGCGGGACTAGCGGGAGAGATCTCCTACGAGCAGTACTTC.

This clone was observed a handful of times. The chain couples TRBV11-2 to TRBJ2-3; either TRBD1 or TRBD2 may supply D (5 bases each). Trimming took off 1 base at V and 2 bases at J, with 16 bases between the two ends. CDR3 length: 17 amino acids. Germline V gene data show CDR1 as SGHAT and CDR2 as FQNNGV. The CDR3 sequence: CASSLGGFRALTDTQYF. The CDR3 region has the DNA TGTGCCAGCAGCTTAGGGGGGTTTAGGGCACTCACAGATACGCAGTATTTT.

The genes are TRBV7-8 and TRBJ2-3; D might be TRBD2 (6 bases). The CDR3 is made up of 15 amino acids. Germline lookup yields CDR1 SGHVS and CDR2 FQNEAQ. The V end was cut by 2 bases, the J end by 1 base, with 10 bases between. CDR3 in amino acids: CASSLFGGRTDTQYF. The CDR3, as DNA: TGTGCCAGCAGCTTATTCGGGGGACGCACAGATACGCAGTATTTT.

The rearrangement links TRBV7-9 to TRBJ2-7; 11 bases agree with TRBD2. The CDR3 contains 15 residues. The germline gives CDR1 SEHNR, CDR2 FQNEAQ (reference sequence). The J segment lost 3 bases and the V segment lost 1 base, leaving 2 bases of the junction unmatched. In DNA form, the CDR3 reads TGTGCCAGCAGCTTAGAGGGACTAGCGGTCTACGAGCAGTACTTC. This translates into CASSLEGLAVYEQYF.

Notes on this clone: This sample also contains other DNA sequences that code for the same CDR3. V gene TRBV28 combines with J gene TRBJ2-7, with 8 bases that match TRBD1. Trimming at V came to 2 bases and at J to 3 bases, leaving 3 bases not matched to a gene. This CDR3 spans 14 amino acids. CDR1 and CDR2 from the germline V gene are MDHEN and SYDVKM. DNA of the CDR3: TGTGCCAGCAGTTTAGGGACAGGAGGCTACGAGCAGTACTTC. This codes for CASSLGTGGYEQYF.

This clone has only one observation. The V gene is TRBV30, the J gene TRBJ1-3; perhaps TRBD1 as D (5 bases). V lost 3 bases to trimming and J lost 2 bases, with 11 bases between them. CDR3 length equals 14 residues. CDR1 is GTSNPN, CDR2 SVGIG, per germline (reference sequence). CDR3 nucleotides: TGTGCCTGGAGGGTTCCGGGGCCTGGAAACACCATATATTTT. This gives the protein CAWRVPGPGNTIYF.